This T cell receptor (beta chain) was recovered during a study of shared clonotypes between healthy human individuals. Study outcomes and limitations: Relative to their counterparts shared across all four donors, non-shared clonotypes exhibited diminished generation probabilities.

Concerning this clone itself: Its antigen is unidentified.

In replicate PCRs of sorted subsets, approximately 190 ng DNA, tens of thousands of T cell genomes, was used. Only in-frame clones appear in the TCRdb table, and some are missing; sequencing was by immunoSEQ multiplex PCR. This sample yields some 2,000,000 clones, of which 85% to 95% are seen a single time; roughly 0.13% belongs to the top ten. Donors were healthy HIV-negative adults without recent acute infections or vaccinations. CD4+ cells were split into CD45RA+ naive and CD45RA-negative memory subsets. The length of the CDR3 is 14 residues. Germline CDR1 and CDR2: SGDLS and YYNGEE. Trimming took 3 bases from V and 1 from J, leaving 10 bases between them.

The clonotype was recovered from a man between 18 and 29 years old in good health. Sequencing used naive CD4+ T cells sorted from blood. Stated subset: CD45RA+ positively selected. V usage is TRBV9 and J usage is TRBJ1-1; the D gene is possibly TRBD1 (5 bases). CDR3 bases: TGTGCCAGCAGCGAGTTGGGGACGAACACTGAAGCTTTCTTT. As protein: CASSELGTNTEAFF. Full variable domain (outside the CDR3, taken from reference TRBV9 and TRBJ1-1): DSGVTQTPKHLITATGQRVTLRCSPRSGDLSVYWYQQSLDQGLQFLIQYYNGEERAKGNILERFSAQQFPDLHSELNLSSLELGDSALYFCASSELGTNTEAFFGQGTRLTVV.